This TCR beta chain was retrieved from a study of CD8 T cells in ankylosing spondylitis. Study results and limitations: The study identified a TCR beta motif of several highly homologous variants that appeared characteristic of ankylosing spondylitis blood.

In its sample, this clonotype was seen many times. Its specificity is unknown. A single record per CDR3 protein comes from TCRdb applying MiXCR to the 5' RACE reads. The sample includes about 240,000 distinct CDR3 sequences, roughly a quarter of them seen just once. The V gene lost 6 bases and the J gene lost 2 bases, with 9 bases spanning the gap. Germline V gives CDR1 SGHVS, CDR2 FQNEAQ. CDR3 length: 13 amino acids. Sample: blood, either unsorted or a sorted T cell fraction (not recorded which). The sequence came from a male donor with ankylosing spondylitis or in good health (not recorded which). This chain uses TRBV7-8 with TRBJ2-3, with D hard to call. The CDR3 nucleotides are TGTGCCAGCAGTTCCGGGCCCACAGATACGCAGTATTTT. Protein product: CASSSGPTDTQYF.